One and the same sample provided the 27 T cell receptor beta chains below, sequenced in a study of blood T cell repertoires in COVID-19. Sequencing used immunoSEQ multiplex PCR; TCRdb keeps in-frame clones, though not all of them. The sample includes over 60,000 clones, approximately 80% of them seen just once. The material sequenced was peripheral blood. These receptors all stem from an elderly man with active COVID-19.

This clone appeared a single time. V is TRBV2 and J is TRBJ1-2; TRBD1 agrees at 7 bases. Germline V gene data show CDR1 as SNHLY and CDR2 as FYNNEI. The V segment lost 2 bases and the J segment 1 base; nucleotides outside the gene matches: 4. The CDR3 sequence is 15 residues long. The chain's CDR3 is CASSEIRDSNYGYTF. DNA of the CDR3: TGTGCCAGCAGTGAAATTAGGGACAGTAACTATGGCTACACCTTC.

The chain combines TRBV5-4 with TRBJ2-4; D might be TRBD1 (5 bases). Germline CDR1 is SGHNT and CDR2 is YYREEE (reference sequence). V dropped 0 bases and J dropped 6 bases, with 16 bases sitting between them. The CDR3 is made up of 16 amino acids. The CDR3 bases are TGTGCCAGCAGCTTGGATGGGGCCTCTAGGCTAAACATTCAGTACTTC. Its protein product is CASSLDGASRLNIQYF.

This chain connects TRBV2 to TRBJ1-5; the D gene is possibly TRBD1 (6 bases). Germline assignment: CDR1 SNHLY and CDR2 FYNNEI. The V end was cut by 6 bases, the J end by 6 bases, with 15 bases between. The CDR3 totals 14 residues. CDR3 amino acids: CASRERGFGQPQHF. CDR3 in DNA: TGTGCCAGCAGGGAAAGGGGGTTTGGTCAGCCCCAGCATTTT.

The V and J genes are TRBV19 and TRBJ1-3; D is uncertain. The CDR3 covers 16 residues. The V gene's germline CDR1 is LNHDA and CDR2 SQIVND (reference sequence). The V end was cut by 4 bases, the J end by 0 bases, with 13 bases between. This chain's CDR3 is CASSKGGMNSGNTIYF. The CDR3 bases are TGTGCCAGTAGTAAAGGCGGCATGAACTCTGGAAACACCATATATTTT. The full variable domain, its missing parts supplied by reference TRBV19 and TRBJ1-3, is DGGITQSPKYLFRKEGQNVTLSCEQNLNHDAMYWYRQDPGQGLRLIYYSQIVNDFQKGDIAEGYSVSREKKESFPLTVTSAQKNPTAFYLCASSKGGMNSGNTIYFGEGSWLTVV.

The chain employs TRBV5-1 and TRBJ1-3, with unresolved D. Germline V gene sequence: CDR1 SGHRS, CDR2 YFSETQ. V shed 0 bases and J shed 1 base, with 11 bases lying between them. This CDR3 has 16 amino acids. CDR3: CASSLERVVSGNTIYF. The CDR3, as DNA: TGCGCCAGCAGCTTGGAGCGGGTGGTATCTGGAAACACCATATATTTT. Based on the CDR3 plus reference TRBV5-1 and TRBJ1-3, the full variable domain is KAGVTQTPRYLIKTRGQQVTLSCSPISGHRSVSWYQQTPGQGLQFLFEYFSETQRNKGNFPGRFSGRQFSNSRSEMNVSTLELGDSALYLCASSLERVVSGNTIYFGEGSWLTVV.

V and J are TRBV28 and TRBJ2-2, with D hard to call. The CDR3 has 15 residues. Between the trimmed V and J ends, which lost 3 bases and 0 bases, there was a span of 8 bases. Germline CDR1 reads MDHEN; CDR2 reads SYDVKM. The CDR3 DNA reads TGTGCCAGCAGTTTCGGCAGGCCGAACACCGGGGAGCTGTTTTTT. Translating it yields CASSFGRPNTGELFF.

The genes are TRBV5-1 and TRBJ1-3; D possibly corresponds to TRBD1 (6 bases). From germline, CDR1 is SGHRS and CDR2 YFSETQ. Trimming removed 5 bases from V and 4 bases from J, with 25 bases in between. The CDR3 has 18 residues. The CDR3, as DNA: TGCGCCAGCAGGACGGACCCCGGAGGCGGGGGCGCGGGAAACACCATATATTTT. Its translation: CASRTDPGGGGAGNTIYF.

This clone has just one count. This chain joins TRBV5-1 and TRBJ1-4; a weak D match, TRBD1 (6 bases). V dropped 1 base and J dropped 4 bases, with 11 bases sitting between them. There are 15 residues in the CDR3. Germline V gene sequence: CDR1 SGHRS, CDR2 YFSETQ. The CDR3 spells CASSLTGRGNEKLFF. CDR3 nucleotides: TGCGCCAGCAGCTTGACAGGGAGGGGTAATGAAAAACTGTTTTTT.

This clone came up once. The chain recombines TRBV5-1 with TRBJ2-1, with TRBD2 matching 9 bases. The length of the CDR3 is 16 residues. The germline V gene has CDR1 SGHRS and CDR2 YFSETQ. Germline trimming cut 0 bases from V and 6 bases from J; bases unmatched to any gene: 7. DNA of the CDR3: TGCGCCAGCAGCTTGGTGACTAGCGGTGGGGTCAATGAGCAGTTCTTC. Residues: CASSLVTSGGVNEQFF. The full variable domain, its missing parts supplied by reference TRBV5-1 and TRBJ2-1, is KAGVTQTPRYLIKTRGQQVTLSCSPISGHRSVSWYQQTPGQGLQFLFEYFSETQRNKGNFPGRFSGRQFSNSRSEMNVSTLELGDSALYLCASSLVTSGGVNEQFFGPGTRLTVL.

This clone was seen a few times. The chain recombines TRBV6-5 with TRBJ2-7; 13 bases match TRBD2. Unmatched junction bases numbered 2, after V lost 7 bases and J lost 2 bases. Per the germline V gene, CDR1 is MNHEY and CDR2 is SVGAGI. The CDR3 consists of 14 residues. Here the CDR3 reads CASTGTSGTYEQYF. CDR3 nucleotides: TGTGCCAGCACCGGGACTAGCGGGACCTACGAGCAGTACTTC.

This clone was recorded a few times. The chain recombines TRBV29-1 with TRBJ2-1; D possibly corresponds to TRBD1 (6 bases). Germline CDR1 reads SQVTM; CDR2 reads ANQGSEA. Trimming left V 0 bases short and J 10 bases short, with 28 bases between. The CDR3 sequence is 18 residues long. The CDR3 loop reads CSVEESAGYGGASREQFF. CDR3 sequence (DNA): TGCAGCGTTGAAGAGTCGGCCGGATATGGGGGCGCGTCTCGGGAGCAGTTCTTC.

This clone has only a few counts. The rearrangement joins TRBV19 to TRBJ2-3, with no clear D. The germline V and J ends were trimmed by 2 bases and 6 bases, with 9 bases remaining between them. The CDR3 sequence is 13 residues long. CDR1 is LNHDA, CDR2 SQIVND, per germline (reference sequence). The CDR3 loop reads CASSISQLDTQYF. The CDR3, as DNA: TGTGCCAGTAGTATATCACAGCTTGATACGCAGTATTTT.

The chain is built from TRBV12-3 or TRBV12-4 and TRBJ2-7; D remains ambiguous. This CDR3 spans 13 amino acids. Between the trimmed V and J ends, which lost 5 bases and 3 bases, there was a span of 11 bases. CDR3 protein: CASSTLRSYEQYF. The CDR3 nucleotides read TGTGCCAGCAGTACTCTTCGGAGCTACGAGCAGTACTTC.

This chain links TRBV7-8 with TRBJ1-1; D not certain. In germline, CDR1 is SGHVS, CDR2 FQNEAQ. The CDR3 runs to 12 residues. Trimming took 1 base from V and 10 from J, leaving 10 bases between them. CDR3 residues: CASSLGGPGAFF. The CDR3 DNA reads as TGTGCCAGCAGCTTAGGAGGCCCCGGAGCTTTCTTT.

The chain has TRBV4-1 and TRBJ1-1; D remains unclear. The V and J ends lost 3 bases and 2 bases respectively, with 10 bases between them. The germline V gene has CDR1 MGHRA and CDR2 YSYEKL. The CDR3 is made up of 14 amino acids. The CDR3 bases are TGCGCCAGCAGCCACGTCGAGGGAAACACTGAAGCTTTCTTT. It is translated as CASSHVEGNTEAFF.

The rearrangement joins TRBV2 to TRBJ2-7; a weak D match, TRBD1 (5 bases). Trimming left V 4 bases short and J 3 bases short, with 10 bases between. This CDR3 has 13 residues. CDR1 and CDR2 from the germline V gene are SNHLY and FYNNEI. The CDR3 nucleotides are TGTGCCAGCAGTGGGCAGGGCTACTACGAGCAGTACTTC. It encodes CASSGQGYYEQYF.

This chain connects TRBV25-1 to TRBJ2-4, with 10 bases aligning to TRBD1. Losses at the gene ends were 5 bases for V and 3 bases for J; bases not matched to a gene: 7. The germline V gene has CDR1 MGHDK and CDR2 SYGVNS. This CDR3 is built from 16 residues. DNA for the CDR3: TGTGCCAGCAGTACAGGGACAGGGGTGGACAAAAACATTCAGTACTTC. Protein product: CASSTGTGVDKNIQYF.

Only one count was recorded for this clone. The chain joins TRBV5-1 to TRBJ2-1, with D hard to call. CDR1 SGHRS and CDR2 YFSETQ come from the germline V gene. CDR3 size: 14 residues. V was shortened by 0 bases and J by 0 bases, with 4 bases between the two germline ends. CDR3 in DNA: TGCGCCAGCAGCTTGGAATACTCCTACAATGAGCAGTTCTTC. It specifies CASSLEYSYNEQFF.

The CDR3 nucleotides are TGTGCCAGCAGCGCCGGACTTGGGTTAGAGACCCAGTACTTC. This encodes CASSAGLGLETQYF. The J gene is TRBJ2-5, the V gene TRBV9; D possibly corresponds to TRBD2 (5 bases). V shed 3 bases and J shed 4 bases, with 13 bases lying between them. The CDR3 length is 14 residues. Germline CDR1 SGDLS, CDR2 YYNGEE.

Written as DNA, the CDR3 is TGTGCCACCAGCAAATCGCGGGGGCCGGGTCAGCCCCAGCATTTT. Translation: CATSKSRGPGQPQHF. This chain uses TRBV15 with TRBJ1-5, with D maybe TRBD1 (6 bases). CDR1 is LNHNV, CDR2 YYDKDF, per germline (reference sequence). The CDR3 has 15 amino acids. The V end was cut by 4 bases, the J end by 6 bases, with 16 bases between.

In this sample, this clone turned up many times. This sequence joins TRBV4-3 and TRBJ2-7, with 13 bases aligning to TRBD2. The germline gives CDR1 LGHNA, CDR2 YSLEER. CDR3 length equals 17 residues. The V segment lost 1 base and the J segment 5 bases; nucleotides outside the gene matches: 8. The CDR3 sequence: CASSQAVGTSGINEQYF. CDR3 DNA sequence: TGCGCCAGCAGCCAAGCAGTGGGGACTAGCGGGATTAACGAGCAGTACTTC.

This clone is medium-sized in the sample. This chain connects TRBV5-1 to TRBJ2-3; 8 bases agree with TRBD2. V shed 4 bases and J 0 bases; nucleotides not matched to a gene: 7. Germline CDR1 reads SGHRS; CDR2 reads YFSETQ. This CDR3 is built from 16 residues. The CDR3 bases are TGCGCCAGCAGCCCACAACTAGCGGCTAGCACAGATACGCAGTATTTT. The encoded protein is CASSPQLAASTDTQYF.

The sample holds one count of this clone. At one of its ends the junction is not consistent with the germline gene, which may arise from a read error. Other DNA sequences in this specimen translate into the identical CDR3. The chain has TRBV7-9 and TRBJ2-2; weak D call: TRBD2 (5 bases). Germline V gene data show CDR1 as SEHNR and CDR2 as FQNEAQ (reference sequence). CDR3 length: 16 residues. The CDR3 region is CASSSTGIKNTGELFF. The DNA of the CDR3 is TGTGCCAGTAGCTCGACGGGAATTAAAAACACCGGGGAGCTGTTTTTT.

Details on this clone: The junction departs from the called germline gene at one end, perhaps through a read error. The chain recombines TRBV7-9 with TRBJ1-4; a possible D gene is TRBD1 (5 bases). Germline V lookup: CDR1 SEHNR, CDR2 FQNEAQ (reference sequence). The CDR3 is 14 amino acids. The CDR3 DNA is TGTGCCAGCAGCCACGACAGTTCTAAGGAAAAACTGTTTTTT. Translating it yields CASSHDSSKEKLFF.

This clone has a single count. The CDR3 DNA reads as TGTGCCAGCAGCGACAGGTTTAACTATGGCTACACCTTC. It specifies CASSDRFNYGYTF. This chain connects TRBV9 to TRBJ1-2; TRBD1 might be the D (5 bases). Trimming left V 3 bases short and J 1 base short, with 7 bases between. This CDR3 contains 13 residues. CDR1 is SGDLS and CDR2 is YYNGEE in the germline V gene.

The rearrangement links TRBV6-5 to TRBJ1-1; 7 nucleotides align to TRBD1. V lost 2 bases to trimming and J lost 8 bases; unmatched junction nucleotides: 8. This CDR3 has 14 residues. The germline V gene has CDR1 MNHEY and CDR2 SVGAGI. As DNA, the CDR3 is TGTGCCAGCAGTTACACCGGACAGGCCAAAGAAGCTTTCTTT. Translating it yields CASSYTGQAKEAFF.

V usage is TRBV4-1 and J usage is TRBJ1-2, with a tentative D call TRBD1 (6 bases). The CDR3 is 16 amino acids. Trimming took off 1 base at V and 4 bases at J, with 16 bases between the two ends. Germline lookup yields CDR1 MGHRA and CDR2 YSYEKL. CDR3 DNA sequence: TGCGCCAGCAGCCAAGCGGGACACACCTCCGGCTATGGCTACACCTTC. As protein: CASSQAGHTSGYGYTF.